This is a list of T cell receptor beta chains from one sample in a study of T cell responses to AZD1222 COVID-19 vaccine. Clones were read by immunoSEQ multiplex PCR, and TCRdb kept only the in-frame ones, dropping some. The table records 65,000 to 75,000 clones, 60% to 85% of them present only once. This sample comprised peripheral blood, obtained 28 days after the second AZD1222 dose. The origin of the receptors is an adult who received the AZD1222 COVID-19 vaccine. CDR3s include the opening cysteine and the closing phenylalanine or tryptophan. D genes are given only for firm matches. The size entry is marked missing in some rows and otherwise reads once, few, many or a size class.

TRBD1	TRBV28	.	TRBJ2-7	CASRTGGIYEQYF	TGTGCCAGCAGGACAGGGGGCATCTACGAGCAGTACTTC
TRBD2	TRBV5-1	.	TRBJ2-5	CASSTGVRTSIETQYF	TGCGCCAGCAGCACCGGAGTAAGGACTAGCATAGAGACCCAGTACTTC
.	TRBV7-9	.	TRBJ1-5	CASSLGQNFNQPQHF	TGTGCCAGCAGCTTGGGGCAGAACTTTAATCAGCCCCAGCATTTT
.	TRBV11-1	.	TRBJ2-3	CASRAPPGRTDTQYF	TGTGCCAGCCGGGCCCCCCCTGGACGCACAGATACGCAGTATTTT
TRBD1	TRBV11-2	.	TRBJ1-1	CASSFTGGTEAFF	TGTGCCAGCAGCTTTACAGGGGGCACTGAAGCTTTCTTT
.	TRBV4-3	.	TRBJ2-7	CASSQGLESYEQYF	TGCGCCAGCAGCCAAGGGCTGGAGTCCTACGAGCAGTACTTC
.	TRBV7-9	once	TRBJ1-3	CASSSVTGANSGNTIYF	TGTGCCAGCAGCTCTGTGACCGGGGCGAATTCTGGAAACACCATATATTTT
TRBD1	TRBV7-9	.	TRBJ2-1	CASSFDRDWDEQFF	TGTGCCAGCAGCTTCGACAGGGATTGGGATGAGCAGTTCTTC
.	TRBV30	.	TRBJ1-5	CAWTGTPGQPQHF	TGTGCCTGGACCGGGACCCCAGGCCAGCCCCAGCATTTT
.	TRBV18	.	TRBJ2-7	CASSLSWGTDEQYF	TGTGCCAGCTCCTTAAGCTGGGGAACTGACGAGCAGTACTTC
.	TRBV3-1/TRBV3-2	.	TRBJ2-5	CASSPRGLGETQYF	TGTGCCAGCAGCCCCCGAGGACTCGGAGAGACCCAGTACTTC
.	TRBV24-1	.	TRBJ2-3	CATSGWGTDTQYF	TGTGCCACCAGTGGATGGGGCACAGATACGCAGTATTTT
.	TRBV29-1	.	TRBJ1-2	CSVRDWDYGYTF	TGCAGCGTGCGGGACTGGGACTATGGCTACACCTTC
.	TRBV30	.	TRBJ2-7	CAWTGSSYEQYF	TGTGCCTGGACAGGAAGCTCCTACGAGCAGTACTTC
TRBD2	TRBV7-9	.	TRBJ2-6	CASSLGGSSGANVLTF	TGTGCCAGCAGCCTGGGGGGGTCCTCTGGGGCCAACGTCCTGACTTTC
.	TRBV28	.	TRBJ1-1	CASSSRWAFF	TGTGCCAGCAGTTCTAGGTGGGCTTTCTTT
.	TRBV28	.	TRBJ1-1	CASSLSRTSSYTEAFF	TGTGCCAGCAGTTTGTCTCGGACCTCTAGTTACACTGAAGCTTTCTTT
TRBD2	TRBV20-1	.	TRBJ2-7	CSASTSARYEQYF	TGCAGTGCTAGTACTAGCGCCCGCTACGAGCAGTACTTC
TRBD1	TRBV28	.	TRBJ1-1	CASSYTGDTEAFF	TGTGCCAGCAGTTATACAGGGGACACTGAAGCTTTCTTT
.	TRBV14	.	TRBJ1-4	CASSYNREKLFF	TGTGCCAGCAGCTATAACAGGGAAAAACTGTTTTTT
TRBD1	TRBV5-4	.	TRBJ2-3	CASSAQGVSTDTQYF	TGTGCCAGCAGCGCGCAGGGGGTGAGCACAGATACGCAGTATTTT
TRBD1	TRBV2	.	TRBJ2-1	CAIMTGDNEQFF	TGTGCCATCATGACAGGGGACAATGAGCAGTTCTTC
TRBD2	TRBV27	.	TRBJ2-1	CASSPGTSGRNEQFF	TGTGCCAGCAGTCCCGGGACTAGCGGGAGGAATGAGCAGTTCTTC
TRBD1	TRBV27	.	TRBJ1-2	CASSVGTGTFYGYTF	TGTGCCAGCAGTGTGGGGACAGGGACCTTCTATGGCTACACCTTC
.	TRBV7-9	.	TRBJ2-7	CASSLSGEQYF	TGTGCCAGCAGCTTAAGTGGCGAGCAGTACTTC
.	TRBV7-9	.	TRBJ1-5	CASSRDTGNQPQHF	TGTGCCAGCAGCCGGGACACTGGCAATCAGCCCCAGCATTTT
.	TRBV7-2	once	TRBJ1-2	CASSLGPIEGYTF	TGTGCCAGCAGCTTAGGACCTATAGAGGGCTACACCTTC
.	TRBV19	.	TRBJ1-2	CASSYGVGYTF	TGTGCCAGTAGTTATGGGGTCGGCTACACCTTC
.	TRBV6-2/TRBV6-3	few	TRBJ2-3	CASSFVGASTDTQYF	TGTGCCAGCAGTTTCGTCGGTGCTAGCACAGATACGCAGTATTTT
TRBD1	TRBV29-1	.	TRBJ2-7	CSVRDRGPTYEQYF	TGCAGCGTTCGGGACAGGGGCCCTACCTACGAGCAGTACTTC
TRBD2	TRBV4-3	.	TRBJ2-7	CASSQDPMGLGYHEQYF	TGCGCCAGCAGCCAAGATCCAATGGGACTAGGATACCACGAGCAGTACTTC
.	TRBV24-1	.	TRBJ2-7	CATSPAGHSYEQYF	TGTGCCACCAGTCCCGCAGGGCACTCCTACGAGCAGTACTTC